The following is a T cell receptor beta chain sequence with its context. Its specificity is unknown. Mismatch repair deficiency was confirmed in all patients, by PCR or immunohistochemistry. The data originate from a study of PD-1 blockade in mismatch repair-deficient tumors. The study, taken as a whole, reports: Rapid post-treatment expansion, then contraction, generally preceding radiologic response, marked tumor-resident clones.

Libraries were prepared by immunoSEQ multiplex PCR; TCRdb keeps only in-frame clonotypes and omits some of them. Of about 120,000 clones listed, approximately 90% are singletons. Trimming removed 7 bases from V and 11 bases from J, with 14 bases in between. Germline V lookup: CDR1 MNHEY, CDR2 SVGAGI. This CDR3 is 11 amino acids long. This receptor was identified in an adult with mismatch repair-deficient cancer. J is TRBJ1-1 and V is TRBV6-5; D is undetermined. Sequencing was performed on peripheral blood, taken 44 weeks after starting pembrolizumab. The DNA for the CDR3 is TGTGCCAGCAACGACTTAATGAGGGCTTTCTTT. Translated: CASNDLMRAFF.